This TCR beta chain was identified during a study of T cell responses to AZD1222 COVID-19 vaccine. Study findings and constraints: Baseline seropositives among AZD1222 recipients totaled only five to seven. Spike-specific TCR depth and breadth grew after two AZD1222 doses.

Note on this clone: Its antigen is unidentified.

Germline CDR1 and CDR2: SQVTM and ANQGSEA. There are 13 residues in the CDR3. V shed 2 bases, J shed 4 bases, and the junction held 4 bases outside the gene matches. Clones were sequenced by immunoSEQ multiplex PCR, and TCRdb holds only the in-frame ones, with some missing. The table lists under 80,000 clones, around four fifths of them singletons, with 21% in the top ten. The J gene is TRBJ1-2, the V gene TRBV29-1, with 7 bases matching TRBD1. The source of this sequence is an adult in good health. The sequences come from peripheral blood, collected on day 0 of AZD1222 vaccination. CDR3 sequence reads: CSVERTGSYGYTF. CDR3 nucleotides: TGCAGCGTTGAAAGGACAGGAAGCTATGGCTACACCTTC.